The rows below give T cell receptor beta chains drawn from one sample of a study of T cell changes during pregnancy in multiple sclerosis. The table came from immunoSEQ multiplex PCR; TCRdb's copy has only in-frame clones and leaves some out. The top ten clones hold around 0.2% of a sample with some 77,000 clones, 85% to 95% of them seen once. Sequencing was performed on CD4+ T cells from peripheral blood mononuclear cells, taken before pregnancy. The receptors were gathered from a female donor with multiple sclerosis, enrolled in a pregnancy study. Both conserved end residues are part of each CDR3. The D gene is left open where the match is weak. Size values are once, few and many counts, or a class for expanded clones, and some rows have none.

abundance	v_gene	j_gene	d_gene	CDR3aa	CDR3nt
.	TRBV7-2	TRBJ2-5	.	CASRPAGTETQYF	TGTGCCAGCAGGCCCGCGGGGACGGAGACCCAGTACTTC
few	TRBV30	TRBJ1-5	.	CAWSVRRESNQPQHF	TGTGCCTGGAGTGTAAGGAGGGAAAGCAATCAGCCCCAGCATTTT
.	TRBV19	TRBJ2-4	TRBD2	CASTARGGGNIQYF	TGTGCCAGTACAGCCCGCGGGGGGGGAAACATTCAGTACTTC
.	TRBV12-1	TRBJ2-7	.	CASSFVRQQFLAYEQYF	TGTGCCAGCAGCTTTGTGCGGCAGCAGTTTCTAGCCTACGAGCAGTACTTC
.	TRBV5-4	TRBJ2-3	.	CASTLSGTDTQYF	TGTGCCAGCACCTTGTCCGGGACAGATACGCAGTATTTT
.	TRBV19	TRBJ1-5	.	CASSISTGNQPQHF	TGTGCCAGTAGTATTTCTACGGGGAATCAGCCCCAGCATTTT
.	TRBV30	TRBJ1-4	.	CAWIGQGGEKLFF	TGTGCCTGGATAGGTCAGGGCGGTGAAAAACTGTTTTTT
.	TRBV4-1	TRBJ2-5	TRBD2	CASSQDTPLAGAPQETQYF	TGCGCCAGCAGCCAAGATACCCCTCTAGCGGGGGCCCCCCAAGAGACCCAGTACTTC
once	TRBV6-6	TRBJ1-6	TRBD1	CASRGQGGPSPLHF	TGTGCCAGCAGGGGACAGGGAGGGCCCTCACCCCTCCACTTT
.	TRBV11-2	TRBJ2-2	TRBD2	CASSHLGASGGRNTGELFF	TGTGCCAGCAGCCACCTGGGGGCTAGCGGGGGGAGGAACACCGGGGAGCTGTTTTTT
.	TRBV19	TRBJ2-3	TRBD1	CASRTQGADTQYF	TGTGCCAGTAGAACACAGGGGGCAGATACGCAGTATTTT
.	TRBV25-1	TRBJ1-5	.	CASRGRGSNQPQHF	TGTGCCAGCAGGGGCAGGGGAAGCAATCAGCCCCAGCATTTT
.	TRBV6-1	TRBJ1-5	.	CASSEARGGGYQPQHF	TGTGCCAGCAGTGAAGCGCGGGGAGGAGGCTATCAGCCCCAGCATTTT
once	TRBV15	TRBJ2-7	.	CATSRDRRYEQYF	TGTGCCACCAGCAGAGATCGTCGCTACGAGCAGTACTTC
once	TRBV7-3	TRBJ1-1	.	CASSLDSVLNTEAFF	TGTGCCAGCAGCTTAGACTCGGTGTTGAACACTGAAGCTTTCTTT
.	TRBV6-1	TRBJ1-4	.	CASKRGGEDEKLFF	TGTGCCAGCAAGCGAGGAGGGGAGGATGAAAAACTGTTTTTT
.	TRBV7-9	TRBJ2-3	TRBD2	CASSLAAGVVTDTQYF	TGTGCCAGCAGCTTGGCCGCGGGGGTGGTTACAGATACGCAGTATTTT
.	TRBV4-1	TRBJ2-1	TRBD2	CASSLRGAGGIINEQFF	TGCGCCAGCAGCCTGAGGGGGGCGGGGGGAATAATCAATGAGCAGTTCTTC
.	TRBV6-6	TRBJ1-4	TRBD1	CASSMGQGVDEKLFF	TGTGCCAGCAGTATGGGACAGGGGGTAGACGAAAAACTGTTTTTT
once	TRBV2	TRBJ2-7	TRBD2	CASTGLAGGPQYF	TGTGCCAGCACTGGACTAGCGGGAGGTCCGCAGTACTTC
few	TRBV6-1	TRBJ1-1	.	CASSEVFAAPNTEAFF	TGTGCCAGCAGTGAAGTCTTTGCGGCACCGAACACTGAAGCTTTCTTT
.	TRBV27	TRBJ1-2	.	CASSLRVNYGYTF	TGTGCCAGCAGTTTACGGGTTAACTATGGCTACACCTTC
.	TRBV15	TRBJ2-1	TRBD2	CATSVRRLAENNEQFF	TGTGCCACCAGCGTTCGGCGACTAGCGGAGAACAATGAGCAGTTCTTC
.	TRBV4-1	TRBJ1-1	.	CASSQDRRRPTTPGTEAFF	TGCGCCAGCAGCCAAGATAGGCGGCGTCCCACTACCCCGGGAACTGAAGCTTTCTTT
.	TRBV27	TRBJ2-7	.	CASSLATDPGYEQYF	TGTGCCAGCAGTTTAGCGACAGATCCTGGTTACGAGCAGTACTTC
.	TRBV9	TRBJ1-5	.	CASSVDLGQPQHF	TGTGCCAGCAGCGTAGATCTCGGTCAGCCCCAGCATTTT
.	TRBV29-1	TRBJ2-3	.	CSVYGSSTDTQYF	TGCAGCGTTTACGGTTCTAGCACAGATACGCAGTATTTT